These T cell receptor beta chains were read from a single sample in a study of T-cell memory formation after mild COVID-19. Each CDR3 protein gets one entry after TCRdb re-called the 5' RACE reads with MiXCR. The table has about 340,000 distinct CDR3 sequences, roughly 13% seen once. Sequenced sample: PBMCs or a T cell subset sorted from them (not recorded which). These receptor sequences come from a young man who had mild COVID-19 (a few samples of this study predate the infection). Cell type and time point are not known. Both conserved end residues are part of each CDR3. A D gene is named only where the DNA matches it firmly. Some rows mark clone size as missing; the rest say once, few, many or name a class of expanded clone.

TRBD2,TRBV7-7,many,TRBJ2-5,CASSLGLAGGQETQYF,TGTGCTAGCAGCTTAGGACTAGCGGGGGGTCAAGAGACCCAGTACTTC
NA,TRBV5-1,many,TRBJ1-1,CASSSQENTEAFF,TGTGCCAGCAGCTCCCAGGAGAACACTGAAGCTTTCTTT
NA,TRBV12-3/TRBV12-4,few,TRBJ2-1,CASSLLFPWDEQFF,TGTGCCAGCAGTTTACTGTTCCCCTGGGATGAGCAGTTCTTC
NA,TRBV18,few,TRBJ1-4,CASSPPRRASNEKLFF,TGTGCCAGCTCACCACCCCGCAGGGCGTCTAATGAAAAACTGTTTTTT
TRBD1,TRBV7-6,NA,TRBJ2-7,CASSSDRDRGDYEQYF,TGTGCCAGCAGCTCAGACCGGGACAGGGGAGATTACGAGCAGTACTTC
NA,TRBV6-2/TRBV6-3,NA,TRBJ1-2,CASSYYPSAGTEGYTF,TGTGCCAGCAGTTACTATCCGTCAGCGGGGACGGAGGGCTACACCTTC
NA,TRBV24-1,NA,TRBJ2-6,CATSVGANVLTF,TGTGCCACCAGTGTTGGGGCCAACGTCCTGACTTTC
NA,TRBV2,NA,TRBJ2-7,CASKLDGHEQYF,TGTGCCAGCAAGCTGGACGGTCATGAGCAGTACTTC
TRBD2,TRBV25-1,few,TRBJ2-1,CASSEYGGANEQFF,TGTGCCAGCAGTGAATACGGGGGGGCGAATGAGCAGTTCTTC
TRBD1,TRBV10-3,few,TRBJ2-1,CAITSGQGDEQFF,TGTGCCATCACCTCCGGGCAGGGGGATGAGCAGTTCTTC
TRBD1,TRBV12-3/TRBV12-4,many,TRBJ2-7,CASSRQGGSYEQYF,TGTGCCAGCAGCCGACAGGGGGGCTCCTACGAGCAGTACTTC
TRBD1,TRBV5-6,NA,TRBJ1-4,CASSRQGTSEKLFF,TGTGCCAGCAGCCGACAGGGAACGAGTGAAAAACTGTTTTTT
NA,TRBV18,few,TRBJ1-3,CASSPETVSSGNTIYF,TGTGCCAGCTCACCAGAGACAGTCAGCTCTGGAAACACCATATATTTT
TRBD1,TRBV20-1,few,TRBJ2-3,CSASDRAARLYF,TGCAGTGCCTCCGACAGGGCCGCTCGTTTGTATTTT
NA,TRBV20-1,many,TRBJ2-5,CSATPYLETQYF,TGCAGTGCTACCCCCTATCTAGAGACCCAGTACTTC
NA,TRBV11-2,few,TRBJ2-2,CASSQGPAGELFF,TGTGCCAGCAGCCAAGGACCAGCTGGGGAGCTGTTTTTT
TRBD1,TRBV5-1,NA,TRBJ2-6,CASSRTTGPTHSGANVLTF,TGCGCCAGCAGCCGGACGACAGGGCCAACGCACTCTGGGGCCAACGTCCTGACTTTC
NA,TRBV7-8,few,TRBJ2-1,CASSLRVRDEQFF,TGTGCCAGCAGCTTACGGGTGCGGGATGAGCAGTTCTTC
TRBD1,TRBV6-5,NA,TRBJ2-3,CASSYSGTGGDTQYF,TGTGCCAGCAGTTACTCTGGGACAGGGGGCGATACGCAGTATTTT
NA,TRBV6-5,many,TRBJ2-5,CASSWDGETQYF,TGTGCCAGCAGTTGGGACGGAGAGACCCAGTACTTC
NA,TRBV7-2,few,TRBJ1-4,CASRYNDGGELFF,TGTGCCAGCAGGTATAACGACGGGGGTGAACTGTTTTTT
TRBD1,TRBV14,NA,TRBJ2-2,CASSQRTGAGTGELFF,TGTGCCAGCAGCCAGAGGACAGGGGCGGGCACCGGGGAGCTGTTTTTT
NA,TRBV7-2,many,TRBJ1-5,CASSLRGDQPQHF,TGTGCCAGCAGCTTACGGGGGGACCAGCCCCAGCATTTT
NA,TRBV5-1,many,TRBJ2-2,CASSSLDTGELFF,TGCGCCAGCAGTTCGTTGGACACCGGGGAGCTGTTTTTT
NA,TRBV7-6,many,TRBJ2-7,CASSPITGGEQYF,TGTGCCAGCAGCCCGATAACTGGGGGCGAGCAGTACTTC
NA,TRBV12-3/TRBV12-4,few,TRBJ1-5,CASSLYSEQPQHF,TGTGCCAGCAGTTTGTACAGTGAACAGCCCCAGCATTTT
NA,TRBV27,NA,TRBJ1-1,CASSLWMGAEAFF,TGTGCCAGCAGTTTGTGGATGGGCGCTGAAGCTTTCTTT
NA,TRBV5-6,few,TRBJ2-2,CASSRDMRTGELFF,TGTGCCAGCAGCCGGGACATGAGGACCGGGGAGCTGTTTTTT
NA,TRBV6-2/TRBV6-3,few,TRBJ1-5,CASRNPLRSIAQHF,TGTGCCAGCAGAAATCCCTTAAGGTCGATAGCCCAGCATTTT
NA,TRBV29-1,few,TRBJ1-5,CSVADGWLGNQPQHF,TGCAGCGTTGCCGACGGCTGGCTAGGCAATCAGCCCCAGCATTTT
NA,TRBV6-5,many,TRBJ1-2,CASSSGGGRGYGYTF,TGTGCCAGCAGTTCCGGCGGAGGGCGAGGCTATGGCTACACCTTC
NA,TRBV18,many,TRBJ2-5,CASCDFQETQYF,TGTGCCAGCTGTGACTTTCAAGAGACCCAGTACTTC
NA,TRBV20-1,few,TRBJ2-3,CSASYAATSTDTQYF,TGCAGTGCTAGTTATGCAGCGACTAGCACAGATACGCAGTATTTT
NA,TRBV2,few,TRBJ1-2,CASSEPRETYGYTF,TGTGCCAGCAGTGAACCGAGGGAGACCTATGGCTACACCTTC
NA,TRBV10-2,many,TRBJ2-7,CASRNRSSYEQYF,TGCGCCAGCAGGAACAGGAGCTCCTACGAGCAGTACTTC